A selection of T cell receptor beta chains follows, all from one sample in a study of cytomegalovirus exposure and HLA in healthy donors. Data came from immunoSEQ multiplex PCR; TCRdb stores just in-frame clones and leaves some out. The sample has roughly 240,000 clones, more than 75% seen once. Sequencing was performed on PBMCs. These receptors came from a girl aged 2-10 years in good health and CMV-seronegative. Both conserved end residues are part of each CDR3. Each record gives: V gene, CDR3 length, J gene, D gene, clone size, CDR3 DNA, CDR3 protein. The D gene is left open where the match is weak. The size field is filled for only some rows; it gives once, few, many or a size class.

v_gene: TRBV7-9; len: 15; j_gene: TRBJ2-5; d_gene: TRBD1; abundance: -; CDR3nt: TGTGCCAGCAGCTTAAGGGGGCCTAGTCGGGAGACCCAGTACTTC; CDR3aa: CASSLRGPSRETQYF
v_gene: TRBV27; len: 16; j_gene: TRBJ2-7; d_gene: TRBD2; abundance: -; CDR3nt: TGTGCCAGCAGTCCCACCGGGACTAGCGGGACCTACGAGCAGTACTTC; CDR3aa: CASSPTGTSGTYEQYF
v_gene: TRBV4-1; len: 18; j_gene: TRBJ2-3; d_gene: TRBD2; abundance: -; CDR3nt: TGCGCCAGCAGCCAAGATCAGGCGAGGGGCGGGAGGGCAGATACGCAGTATTTT; CDR3aa: CASSQDQARGGRADTQYF
v_gene: TRBV15; len: 17; j_gene: TRBJ2-1; d_gene: TRBD2; abundance: -; CDR3nt: TGTGCCACCAGCAGGGGACTTGCGGGAGGGAGTTACAATGAGCAGTTCTTC; CDR3aa: CATSRGLAGGSYNEQFF
v_gene: TRBV7-9; len: 13; j_gene: TRBJ2-1; d_gene: -; abundance: -; CDR3nt: TGTGCCAGCAGCCCACCCCCAAGCAGCGAGGTATTCTTC; CDR3aa: CASSPPPSSEVFF
v_gene: TRBV5-6; len: 13; j_gene: TRBJ2-1; d_gene: TRBD2; abundance: -; CDR3nt: TGTGCCAGCAGCTTAGCGGGGGGGGCGGGGCAGTTCTTC; CDR3aa: CASSLAGGAGQFF
v_gene: TRBV4-1; len: 13; j_gene: TRBJ2-7; d_gene: TRBD1; abundance: -; CDR3nt: TGCGCCAGCAGCCAAAGACAGGGTAACGAGCAGTACTTC; CDR3aa: CASSQRQGNEQYF
v_gene: TRBV2; len: 15; j_gene: TRBJ2-1; d_gene: TRBD1; abundance: -; CDR3nt: TGTGCCAGCAGGGTGACAGGGGGCCAATTGAATGAGCAGTTCTTC; CDR3aa: CASRVTGGQLNEQFF
v_gene: TRBV15; len: 21; j_gene: TRBJ2-1; d_gene: -; abundance: -; CDR3nt: TGTGCCACCAGCAGAGATCTTATGGTAATCTTACCACCAGGCTCCTACAATGAGCAGTTCTTC; CDR3aa: CATSRDLMVILPPGSYNEQFF
v_gene: TRBV27; len: 12; j_gene: TRBJ1-2; d_gene: TRBD1; abundance: -; CDR3nt: TGTGCCAGCAGCAGGGACAGCTATGGCTACACCTTC; CDR3aa: CASSRDSYGYTF
v_gene: TRBV18; len: 15; j_gene: TRBJ2-7; d_gene: -; abundance: -; CDR3nt: TGTGCCAGCTCACTTACCGGGACTTACACCTACGAGCAGTACTTC; CDR3aa: CASSLTGTYTYEQYF
v_gene: TRBV2; len: 13; j_gene: TRBJ1-4; d_gene: TRBD1; abundance: once; CDR3nt: TGTGCCAGCAACCGGGACAGGGATGAAAAACTGTTTTTT; CDR3aa: CASNRDRDEKLFF
v_gene: TRBV19; len: 15; j_gene: TRBJ1-5; d_gene: -; abundance: -; CDR3nt: TGTGCCAGTAGTATCACCGACAGCCCCTATCAGCCCCAGCATTTT; CDR3aa: CASSITDSPYQPQHF
v_gene: TRBV5-1; len: 15; j_gene: TRBJ1-4; d_gene: -; abundance: few; CDR3nt: TGCGCCAGCAGCTTGTCAGGGCAAACTAATGAAAAACTGTTTTTT; CDR3aa: CASSLSGQTNEKLFF
v_gene: TRBV4-2; len: 12; j_gene: TRBJ2-1; d_gene: -; abundance: -; CDR3nt: TGTGCCAGCAGCCAAGTCCGGGATGAGCAGTTCTTC; CDR3aa: CASSQVRDEQFF
v_gene: TRBV5-5; len: 15; j_gene: TRBJ2-3; d_gene: TRBD1; abundance: -; CDR3nt: TGTGCCAGCAGGCTACAGGGGTGGGGCACAGATACGCAGTATTTT; CDR3aa: CASRLQGWGTDTQYF
v_gene: TRBV12-5; len: 17; j_gene: TRBJ1-5; d_gene: TRBD1; abundance: -; CDR3nt: TGTGCTAGTGGTCCGCACCCGACAGGGGGAAACAATCAGCCCCAGCATTTT; CDR3aa: CASGPHPTGGNNQPQHF
v_gene: TRBV5-1; len: 14; j_gene: TRBJ2-3; d_gene: TRBD2; abundance: -; CDR3nt: TGCGCCAGCAGCTTGTCACTAGCGGGGGATACGCAGTATTTT; CDR3aa: CASSLSLAGDTQYF
v_gene: TRBV6-1; len: 14; j_gene: TRBJ2-3; d_gene: TRBD1; abundance: -; CDR3nt: TGTGCCAGCAGAAAGGGACAGGGCACAGATACGCAGTATTTT; CDR3aa: CASRKGQGTDTQYF
v_gene: TRBV5-1; len: 15; j_gene: TRBJ1-3; d_gene: TRBD1; abundance: few; CDR3nt: TGCGCCAGCAGCTTGGACAGGGGGATTGGAAACACCATATATTTT; CDR3aa: CASSLDRGIGNTIYF
v_gene: TRBV6-6; len: 14; j_gene: TRBJ2-7; d_gene: TRBD2; abundance: -; CDR3nt: TGTGCCAGCAGCACTAGCGGGGGGGCGAGCGAGCAGTACTTC; CDR3aa: CASSTSGGASEQYF
v_gene: TRBV20-1; len: 11; j_gene: TRBJ2-1; d_gene: -; abundance: -; CDR3nt: TGCAGTCCGACTAGAGAAAATGAGCAGTTCTTC; CDR3aa: CSPTRENEQFF
v_gene: TRBV7-6; len: 15; j_gene: TRBJ2-1; d_gene: TRBD2; abundance: -; CDR3nt: TGTGCCAGCAGCCTCTTCGGGGGGGCCAGGAATGAGCAGTTCTTC; CDR3aa: CASSLFGGARNEQFF
v_gene: TRBV12-2; len: 15; j_gene: TRBJ2-3; d_gene: -; abundance: -; CDR3nt: TGTGCAAGTCCCTTGGGGACTCACGGGTGGGGTACGCAGTATTTT; CDR3aa: CASPLGTHGWGTQYF
v_gene: TRBV11-1; len: 14; j_gene: TRBJ1-1; d_gene: -; abundance: -; CDR3nt: TGTGCCAGCAGTCAAACAGACATGAACACTGAAGCTTTCTTT; CDR3aa: CASSQTDMNTEAFF
v_gene: TRBV29-1; len: 11; j_gene: TRBJ1-2; d_gene: -; abundance: -; CDR3nt: TGCAGCGTTGACGGGTACCCTGGCTACACCTTC; CDR3aa: CSVDGYPGYTF
v_gene: TRBV4-1; len: 15; j_gene: TRBJ2-7; d_gene: TRBD1; abundance: once; CDR3nt: TGCGCCAGCAGCCATCCGACAGGGGCGCTCTACGAGCAGTACTTC; CDR3aa: CASSHPTGALYEQYF
v_gene: TRBV10-3; len: 11; j_gene: TRBJ2-5; d_gene: -; abundance: -; CDR3nt: TGTGCCATCAGTGACGGAGAGACCCAGTACTTC; CDR3aa: CAISDGETQYF
v_gene: TRBV7-9; len: 17; j_gene: TRBJ2-7; d_gene: TRBD2; abundance: -; CDR3nt: TGTGCCAGCAGCTTAGCGCGGAGCGGGGGGGTCTCCTACGAGCAGTACTTC; CDR3aa: CASSLARSGGVSYEQYF
v_gene: TRBV30; len: 15; j_gene: TRBJ2-2; d_gene: TRBD2; abundance: -; CDR3nt: TGTGCCTGGATCCCCGGGACTAGCTTCACCGGGGAGCTGTTTTTT; CDR3aa: CAWIPGTSFTGELFF
v_gene: TRBV5-1; len: 14; j_gene: TRBJ2-7; d_gene: TRBD1; abundance: few; CDR3nt: TGCGCCAGCAGCTTGGGGGACAGCTCCTACGAGCAGTACTTC; CDR3aa: CASSLGDSSYEQYF
v_gene: TRBV2; len: 16; j_gene: TRBJ1-1; d_gene: -; abundance: -; CDR3nt: TGTGCCAGCAGCGGAAAAAATGACAGACTGAACACTGAAGCTTTCTTT; CDR3aa: CASSGKNDRLNTEAFF
v_gene: TRBV5-6; len: 15; j_gene: TRBJ2-7; d_gene: -; abundance: -; CDR3nt: TGTGCCAGCAGCTTGGGCTTTAGTAACCCCTACGAGCAGTACTTC; CDR3aa: CASSLGFSNPYEQYF
v_gene: TRBV29-1; len: 14; j_gene: TRBJ1-5; d_gene: TRBD1; abundance: few; CDR3nt: TGCAGCGTTACAGGGGGGGGTAGCAATCAGCCCCAGCATTTT; CDR3aa: CSVTGGGSNQPQHF
v_gene: TRBV6-1; len: 14; j_gene: TRBJ2-7; d_gene: -; abundance: -; CDR3nt: TGTGCCAGCAGGAGGGTCCGACTTCCCGACGAGCAGTACTTC; CDR3aa: CASRRVRLPDEQYF
v_gene: TRBV29-1; len: 13; j_gene: TRBJ2-5; d_gene: -; abundance: -; CDR3nt: TGCAGCGCTGGAGGGCCCATCCAAGAGACCCAGTACTTC; CDR3aa: CSAGGPIQETQYF
v_gene: TRBV18; len: 13; j_gene: TRBJ2-7; d_gene: -; abundance: -; CDR3nt: TGTGCCAGCTCACCCCCCCAGGCCTACGAGCAGTACTTC; CDR3aa: CASSPPQAYEQYF
v_gene: TRBV5-1; len: 16; j_gene: TRBJ2-7; d_gene: -; abundance: once; CDR3nt: TGCGCCAGCAGCTTGGGCCACCAGGGAATAGGGTCCGAGCAGTACTTC; CDR3aa: CASSLGHQGIGSEQYF